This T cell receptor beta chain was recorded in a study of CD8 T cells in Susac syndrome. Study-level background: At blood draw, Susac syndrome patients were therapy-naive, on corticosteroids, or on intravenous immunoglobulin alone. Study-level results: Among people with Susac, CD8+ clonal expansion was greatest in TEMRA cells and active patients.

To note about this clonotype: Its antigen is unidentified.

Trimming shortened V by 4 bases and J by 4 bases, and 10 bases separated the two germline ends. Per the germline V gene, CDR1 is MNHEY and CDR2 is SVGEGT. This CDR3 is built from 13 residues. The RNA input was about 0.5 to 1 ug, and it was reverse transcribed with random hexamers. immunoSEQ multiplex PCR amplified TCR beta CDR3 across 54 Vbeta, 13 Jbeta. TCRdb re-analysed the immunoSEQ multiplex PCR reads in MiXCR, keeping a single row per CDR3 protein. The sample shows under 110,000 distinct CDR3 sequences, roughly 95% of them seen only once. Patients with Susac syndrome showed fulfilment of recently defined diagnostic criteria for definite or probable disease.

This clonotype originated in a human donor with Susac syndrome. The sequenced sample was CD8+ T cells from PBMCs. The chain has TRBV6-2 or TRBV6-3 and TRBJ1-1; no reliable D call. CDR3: CASSFRVGTEAFF. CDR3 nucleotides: TGTGCCAGCAGTTTCCGCGTAGGCACTGAAGCTTTCTTT.